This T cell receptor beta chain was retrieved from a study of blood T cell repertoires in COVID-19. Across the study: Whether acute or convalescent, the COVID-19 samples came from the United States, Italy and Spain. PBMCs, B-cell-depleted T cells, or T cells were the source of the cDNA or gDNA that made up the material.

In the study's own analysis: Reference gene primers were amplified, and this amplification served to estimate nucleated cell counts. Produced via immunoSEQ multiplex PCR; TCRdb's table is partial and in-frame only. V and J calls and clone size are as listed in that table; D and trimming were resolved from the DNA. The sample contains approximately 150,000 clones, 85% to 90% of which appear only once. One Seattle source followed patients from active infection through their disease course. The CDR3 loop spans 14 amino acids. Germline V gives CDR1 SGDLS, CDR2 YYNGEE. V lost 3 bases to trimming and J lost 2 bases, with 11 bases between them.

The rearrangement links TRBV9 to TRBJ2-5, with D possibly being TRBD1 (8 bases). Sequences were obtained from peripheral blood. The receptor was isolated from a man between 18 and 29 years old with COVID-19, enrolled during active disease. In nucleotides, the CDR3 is TGTGCCAGCAGCGCACAGGGGGGGCAAGAGACCCAGTACTTC. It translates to CASSAQGGQETQYF.